Listed below are T cell receptor beta chains from one sample, sequenced in a study of blood T cell repertoires in COVID-19. Profiled with immunoSEQ multiplex PCR; TCRdb holds only in-frame clones, not every one. The sample holds some 320,000 clones, about nine tenths seen once. Sequenced: PBMCs or T cells enriched from blood (not recorded which). The receptors come from a woman aged 45-65 years who had been exposed to COVID-19. The CDR3 runs from the conserved cysteine through the conserved F or W. Fields, in order: clone size, V gene, J gene, D gene, CDR3 DNA, CDR3 protein. A D gene is named only where the DNA matches it firmly. The size entry is marked missing in some rows and otherwise reads once, few, many or a size class.

clone_size: .; v_call: TRBV3-1/TRBV3-2; j_call: TRBJ2-5; d_call: TRBD2; cdr3_nt: TGTGCCAGCAGCCAAAGGGAGGGGACTTCCAAAGAGACCCAGTACTTC; cdr3_aa: CASSQREGTSKETQYF
clone_size: once; v_call: TRBV11-2; j_call: TRBJ1-3; d_call: .; cdr3_nt: TGTGCCAGCAGCCGAACAGGGTTCGGAAACACCATATATTTT; cdr3_aa: CASSRTGFGNTIYF
clone_size: once; v_call: TRBV5-1; j_call: TRBJ2-3; d_call: TRBD1; cdr3_nt: TGCGCCAGCAGCTTGGCGGGGACAGGGGGTACAGATACGCAGTATTTT; cdr3_aa: CASSLAGTGGTDTQYF
clone_size: once; v_call: TRBV5-1; j_call: TRBJ2-6; d_call: .; cdr3_nt: TGCGCCAGCAGGGAGGGACCTGGGGCCAACGTCCTGACTTTC; cdr3_aa: CASREGPGANVLTF
clone_size: .; v_call: TRBV12-3/TRBV12-4; j_call: TRBJ1-3; d_call: TRBD1; cdr3_nt: TGTGCCAGCAGTTTTCAACAGGGGACCATATATTTT; cdr3_aa: CASSFQQGTIYF
clone_size: .; v_call: TRBV30; j_call: TRBJ1-1; d_call: .; cdr3_nt: TGTGCCTGGACTAGTAACATAGATCGGGACACTGAAGCTTTCTTT; cdr3_aa: CAWTSNIDRDTEAFF
clone_size: .; v_call: TRBV28; j_call: TRBJ1-5; d_call: .; cdr3_nt: TGTGCCAGCAGAATACAGGGCGGCCAGCCCCAGCATTTT; cdr3_aa: CASRIQGGQPQHF
clone_size: .; v_call: TRBV7-6; j_call: TRBJ1-4; d_call: TRBD1; cdr3_nt: TGTGCCAGCAGCGTCGGACAGGGTGGTGAAAAACTGTTTTTT; cdr3_aa: CASSVGQGGEKLFF
clone_size: .; v_call: TRBV4-2; j_call: TRBJ1-2; d_call: .; cdr3_nt: TGTGCCAGCAGCCAAGAAAGCCTAGACAGTAACTATGGCTACACCTTC; cdr3_aa: CASSQESLDSNYGYTF
clone_size: .; v_call: TRBV2; j_call: TRBJ2-2; d_call: .; cdr3_nt: TGTGCCAGCAGTGAATACAAGAACACCGGGGAGCTGTTTTTT; cdr3_aa: CASSEYKNTGELFF
clone_size: many; v_call: TRBV4-1; j_call: TRBJ1-2; d_call: TRBD1; cdr3_nt: TGCGCCAGCAGCCAAGGCCCCGGGACAGCTAACTATGGCTACACCTTC; cdr3_aa: CASSQGPGTANYGYTF
clone_size: .; v_call: TRBV18; j_call: TRBJ1-2; d_call: .; cdr3_nt: TGTGCCAGCTCACCTGATGGCGCAGGTCCTTGGGGCTACACCTTC; cdr3_aa: CASSPDGAGPWGYTF
clone_size: .; v_call: TRBV19; j_call: TRBJ1-4; d_call: TRBD1; cdr3_nt: TGTGCCAGTAGGAACAGGGGACCTTCAACTAATGAAAAACTGTTTTTT; cdr3_aa: CASRNRGPSTNEKLFF
clone_size: .; v_call: TRBV10-1; j_call: TRBJ1-3; d_call: .; cdr3_nt: TGCGCCAGCAGTGAGAGGGGCTCTGGAAACACCATATATTTT; cdr3_aa: CASSERGSGNTIYF
clone_size: .; v_call: TRBV28; j_call: TRBJ2-2; d_call: .; cdr3_nt: TGTGCCAGCAGTTTTTTACGAATGGGGGCTGAGCTGTTTTTT; cdr3_aa: CASSFLRMGAELFF
clone_size: .; v_call: TRBV5-1; j_call: TRBJ2-5; d_call: .; cdr3_nt: TGCGCCACCTCCTTTGGGTTGGGAGAAGAGACCCAGTACTTC; cdr3_aa: CATSFGLGEETQYF
clone_size: .; v_call: TRBV7-9; j_call: TRBJ2-7; d_call: TRBD1; cdr3_nt: TGTGCCAGCAGCCCAATGGGACAGGAGTCCTCCTACGAGCAGTACTTC; cdr3_aa: CASSPMGQESSYEQYF
clone_size: .; v_call: TRBV27; j_call: TRBJ2-2; d_call: .; cdr3_nt: TGTGCCAGCAGAACCATAACAGGGCTCGGGGAGCTGTTTTTT; cdr3_aa: CASRTITGLGELFF
clone_size: .; v_call: TRBV6-5; j_call: TRBJ1-6; d_call: .; cdr3_nt: TGTGCCAGCAGTTACTCTGCGGGAAGTAATTCACCCCTCCACTTT; cdr3_aa: CASSYSAGSNSPLHF
clone_size: .; v_call: TRBV18; j_call: TRBJ2-6; d_call: TRBD1; cdr3_nt: TGTGCCAGCTCACCACGACCACCGGGACAGGGAGCTTCTGGGGCCAACGTCCTGACTTTC; cdr3_aa: CASSPRPPGQGASGANVLTF
clone_size: .; v_call: TRBV4-1; j_call: TRBJ1-2; d_call: .; cdr3_nt: TGCGCCAGCAGCCCGCTGGGAGAGAACTATGGCTACACCTTC; cdr3_aa: CASSPLGENYGYTF
clone_size: .; v_call: TRBV3-1/TRBV3-2; j_call: TRBJ2-3; d_call: .; cdr3_nt: TGTGCCAGCAGCCAAGATCGGGGAGGGGGGTTCCTAGATACGCAGTATTTT; cdr3_aa: CASSQDRGGGFLDTQYF
clone_size: .; v_call: TRBV5-6; j_call: TRBJ2-7; d_call: .; cdr3_nt: TGTGCCAGCAGCTCGCTAGCCAAGGGAACCTACGAGCAGTACTTC; cdr3_aa: CASSSLAKGTYEQYF
clone_size: once; v_call: TRBV19; j_call: TRBJ1-2; d_call: .; cdr3_nt: TGTGCCAGTAGTCCCCGGACGGGGATCTATGGCTACACCTTC; cdr3_aa: CASSPRTGIYGYTF
clone_size: .; v_call: TRBV11-3; j_call: TRBJ2-6; d_call: .; cdr3_nt: TGTGCCAGCAGCTTACGGGGTTCGGGCGGGGCCAACGTCCTGACTTTC; cdr3_aa: CASSLRGSGGANVLTF
clone_size: .; v_call: TRBV6-1; j_call: TRBJ2-3; d_call: TRBD2; cdr3_nt: TGTGCCAGCAGTGAAGCTTGGACTAGCGGTCCGTATTTT; cdr3_aa: CASSEAWTSGPYF
clone_size: .; v_call: TRBV7-8; j_call: TRBJ2-3; d_call: .; cdr3_nt: TGTGCCAGCAGCTCACAGGTCTCTGGCACAGATACGCAGTATTTT; cdr3_aa: CASSSQVSGTDTQYF
clone_size: .; v_call: TRBV5-1; j_call: TRBJ2-5; d_call: TRBD2; cdr3_nt: TGCGCCAGCAGCTCGGGAGGGGTCCAAGAGACCCAGTACTTC; cdr3_aa: CASSSGGVQETQYF
clone_size: .; v_call: TRBV12-3/TRBV12-4; j_call: TRBJ2-5; d_call: .; cdr3_nt: TGTGCCAGCAGTTTCGGCGGAAAAGAGACCCAGTACTTC; cdr3_aa: CASSFGGKETQYF
clone_size: .; v_call: TRBV5-5; j_call: TRBJ1-2; d_call: .; cdr3_nt: TGTGCCAGCAGCTTTAATAACTATGGCTACACCTTC; cdr3_aa: CASSFNNYGYTF
clone_size: .; v_call: TRBV16; j_call: TRBJ1-2; d_call: .; cdr3_nt: TGTGCCAGCAGCCCCGGAGCTAACTATGGCTACACCTTC; cdr3_aa: CASSPGANYGYTF
clone_size: .; v_call: TRBV6-5; j_call: TRBJ1-5; d_call: .; cdr3_nt: TGTGCCAGCAGTCTCCAGGCTGGCCAGCCCCAGCATTTT; cdr3_aa: CASSLQAGQPQHF
clone_size: .; v_call: TRBV5-1; j_call: TRBJ1-4; d_call: .; cdr3_nt: TGCGCCAGCAGCTTGGGCGGAGGGATGGCAACTAATGAAAAACTGTTTTTT; cdr3_aa: CASSLGGGMATNEKLFF
clone_size: .; v_call: TRBV7-8; j_call: TRBJ1-1; d_call: TRBD1; cdr3_nt: TGTGCCAGCAGTCGGGAGGGACAGTCGAACACTGAAGCTTTCTTT; cdr3_aa: CASSREGQSNTEAFF
clone_size: .; v_call: TRBV6-1; j_call: TRBJ2-7; d_call: TRBD1; cdr3_nt: TGTGCCAGCAGTGAATTACCACGGGACAGGGGGCTCTACGAGCAGTACTTC; cdr3_aa: CASSELPRDRGLYEQYF
clone_size: .; v_call: TRBV7-2; j_call: TRBJ1-5; d_call: .; cdr3_nt: TGTGCCAGCAGCGAAAACAATAGCAATCAGCCCCAGCATTTT; cdr3_aa: CASSENNSNQPQHF